This T cell receptor beta chain was identified during a study of T cell changes during pregnancy in multiple sclerosis. Trimming stripped 0 bases from V and 0 bases from J, with 19 bases between. CDR1 is SQVTM, CDR2 ANQGSEA, per germline. The CDR3 sequence is 18 residues long. Profiled with immunoSEQ multiplex PCR; TCRdb holds only in-frame clones, not every one. This table holds about 40,000 clones, roughly 90% found once. The material was CD8+ T cells from peripheral blood mononuclear cells, obtained in the first trimester of pregnancy. The V and J genes are TRBV29-1 and TRBJ2-3, with a weak D call TRBD2 (7 bases). The origin of this receptor is a female donor with multiple sclerosis, enrolled in a pregnancy study. The CDR3 protein is CSVEELAGAEISTDTQYF. The CDR3 DNA sequence: TGCAGCGTTGAAGAGCTCGCGGGGGCCGAAATTAGCACAGATACGCAGTATTTT.